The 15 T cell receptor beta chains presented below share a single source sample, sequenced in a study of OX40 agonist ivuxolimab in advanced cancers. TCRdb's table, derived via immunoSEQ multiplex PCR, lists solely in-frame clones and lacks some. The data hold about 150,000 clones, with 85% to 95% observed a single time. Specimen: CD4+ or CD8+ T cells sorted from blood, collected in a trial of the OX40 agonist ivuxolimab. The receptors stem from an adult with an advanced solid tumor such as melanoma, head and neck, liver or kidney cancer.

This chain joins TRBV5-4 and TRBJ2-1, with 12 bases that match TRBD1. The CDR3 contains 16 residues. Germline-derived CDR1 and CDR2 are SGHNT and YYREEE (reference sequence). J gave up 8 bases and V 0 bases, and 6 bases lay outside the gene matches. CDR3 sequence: CASSLGGTGGFDEQFF. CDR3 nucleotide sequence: TGTGCCAGCAGCTTGGGAGGGACAGGGGGCTTCGATGAGCAGTTCTTC.

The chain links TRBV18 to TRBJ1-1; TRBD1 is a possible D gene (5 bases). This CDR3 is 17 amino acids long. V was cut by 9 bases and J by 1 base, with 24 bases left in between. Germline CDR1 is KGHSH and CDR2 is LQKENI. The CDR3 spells CARSYPFLLGGNTEAFF. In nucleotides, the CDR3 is TGTGCCAGGTCCTACCCTTTCCTGCTCGGGGGGAACACTGAAGCTTTCTTT.

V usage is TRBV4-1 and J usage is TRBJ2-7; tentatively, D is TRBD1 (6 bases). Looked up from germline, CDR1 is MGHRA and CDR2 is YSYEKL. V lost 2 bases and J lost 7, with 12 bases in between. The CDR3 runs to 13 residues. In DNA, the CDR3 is TGCGCCAGCAGCCAAACAGGGTTTGGAGAGCAGTACTTC. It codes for CASSQTGFGEQYF.

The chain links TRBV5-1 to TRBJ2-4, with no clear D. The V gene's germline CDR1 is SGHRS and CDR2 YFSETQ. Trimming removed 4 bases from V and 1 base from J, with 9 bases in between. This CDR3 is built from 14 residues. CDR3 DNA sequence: TGCGCCAGCAGCCAGGATGGGGCCAAAAACATTCAGTACTTC. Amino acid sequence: CASSQDGAKNIQYF.

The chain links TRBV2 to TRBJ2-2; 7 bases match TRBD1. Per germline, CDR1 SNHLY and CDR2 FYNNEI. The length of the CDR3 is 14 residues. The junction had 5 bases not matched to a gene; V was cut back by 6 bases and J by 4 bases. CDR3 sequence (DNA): TGTGCCAGCAGGGAACAGGGGATCACCGGGGAGCTGTTTTTT. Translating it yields CASREQGITGELFF.

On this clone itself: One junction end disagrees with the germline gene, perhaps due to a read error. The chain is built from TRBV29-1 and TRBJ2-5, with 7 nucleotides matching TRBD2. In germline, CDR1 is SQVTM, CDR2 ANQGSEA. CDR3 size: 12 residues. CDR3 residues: CNVDNGGETQYF. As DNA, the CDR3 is TGCAACGTTGATAACGGGGGGGAGACCCAGTACTTC.

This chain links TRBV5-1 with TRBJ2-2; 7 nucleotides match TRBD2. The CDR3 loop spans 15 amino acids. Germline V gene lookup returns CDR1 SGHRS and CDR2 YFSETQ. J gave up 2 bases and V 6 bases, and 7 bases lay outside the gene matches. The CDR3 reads CASKTGLPNTGELFF. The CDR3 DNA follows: TGCGCCAGCAAAACGGGACTACCCAACACCGGGGAGCTGTTTTTT.

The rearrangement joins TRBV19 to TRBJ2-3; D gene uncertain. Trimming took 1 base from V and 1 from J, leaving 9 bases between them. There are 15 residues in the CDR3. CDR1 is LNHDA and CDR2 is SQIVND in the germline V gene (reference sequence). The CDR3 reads CASSIARIGTDTQYF. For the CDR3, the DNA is TGTGCCAGTAGTATAGCCCGAATCGGCACAGATACGCAGTATTTT.

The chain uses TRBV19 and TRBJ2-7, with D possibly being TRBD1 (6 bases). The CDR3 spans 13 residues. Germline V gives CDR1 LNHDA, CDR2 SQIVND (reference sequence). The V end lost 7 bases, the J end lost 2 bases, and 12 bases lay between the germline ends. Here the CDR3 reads CASTGTRAYEQYF. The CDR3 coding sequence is TGTGCCAGTACCGGGACACGAGCCTACGAGCAGTACTTC. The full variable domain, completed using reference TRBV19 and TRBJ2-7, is DGGITQSPKYLFRKEGQNVTLSCEQNLNHDAMYWYRQDPGQGLRLIYYSQIVNDFQKGDIAEGYSVSREKKESFPLTVTSAQKNPTAFYLCASTGTRAYEQYFGPGTRLTVT.

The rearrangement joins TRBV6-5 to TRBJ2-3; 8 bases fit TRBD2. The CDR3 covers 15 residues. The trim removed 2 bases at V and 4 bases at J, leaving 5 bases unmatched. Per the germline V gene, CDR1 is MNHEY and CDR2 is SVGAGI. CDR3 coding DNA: TGTGCCAGCAGTTACCGGGCGGGGGGTCCAGATACGCAGTATTTT. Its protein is CASSYRAGGPDTQYF.

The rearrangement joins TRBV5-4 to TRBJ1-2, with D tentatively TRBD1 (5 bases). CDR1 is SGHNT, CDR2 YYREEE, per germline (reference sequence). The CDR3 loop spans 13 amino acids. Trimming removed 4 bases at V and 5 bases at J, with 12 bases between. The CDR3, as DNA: TGTGCCAGCAGCGCGAGGACAATATATGGCTACACCTTC. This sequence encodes CASSARTIYGYTF.

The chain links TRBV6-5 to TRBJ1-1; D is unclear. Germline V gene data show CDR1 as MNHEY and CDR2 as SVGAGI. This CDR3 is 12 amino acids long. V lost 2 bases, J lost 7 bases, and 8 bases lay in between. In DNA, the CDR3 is TGTGCCAGCAGTTACCAACGAGGTGAAGCTTTCTTT. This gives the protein CASSYQRGEAFF.

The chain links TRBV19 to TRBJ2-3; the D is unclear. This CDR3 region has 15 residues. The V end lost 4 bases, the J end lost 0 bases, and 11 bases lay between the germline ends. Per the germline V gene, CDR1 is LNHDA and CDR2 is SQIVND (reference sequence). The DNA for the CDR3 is TGTGCCAGTAGTACCGGACGTACGAGCACAGATACGCAGTATTTT. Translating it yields CASSTGRTSTDTQYF. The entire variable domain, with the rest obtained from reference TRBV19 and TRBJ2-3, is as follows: DGGITQSPKYLFRKEGQNVTLSCEQNLNHDAMYWYRQDPGQGLRLIYYSQIVNDFQKGDIAEGYSVSREKKESFPLTVTSAQKNPTAFYLCASSTGRTSTDTQYFGPGTRLTVL.

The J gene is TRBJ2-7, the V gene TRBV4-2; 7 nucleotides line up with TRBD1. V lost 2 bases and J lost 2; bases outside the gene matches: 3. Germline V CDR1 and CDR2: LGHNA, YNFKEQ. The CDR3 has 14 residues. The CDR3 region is CASSQTDRAYEQYF. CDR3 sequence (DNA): TGTGCCAGCAGCCAAACAGACAGGGCCTACGAGCAGTACTTC.

DNA of the CDR3: TGTGCCAGCAGTTATATTGAAGGGCAGCCTGAAGCTTTCTTT. Translated: CASSYIEGQPEAFF. V is TRBV6-6 and J is TRBJ1-1, with D unclear. Between the trimmed V and J ends, which lost 3 bases and 6 bases, there was a span of 14 bases. Per the germline V gene, CDR1 is MNHNY and CDR2 is SVGAGI (reference sequence). This CDR3 has 14 amino acids.